The 15 T cell receptor beta chains in this list originate from one sample, sequenced in a study of T cells in Graves' hyperthyroidism and ophthalmopathy. There were TCR beta CDR3 regions amplified from RNA transcripts. The primer set for the first-round RT-PCR of the TCR CDR3 was HTBI. TCRdb itself ran the multiplex PCR reads through MiXCR, one entry per CDR3 protein. Here the sample spans fewer than 700,000 distinct CDR3 sequences, under 20% being singletons. The source material was blood. The receptors stem from a woman between 25 and 40 years old with Graves' hyperthyroidism.

This clonotype occurred many times. This chain connects TRBV28 to TRBJ2-7; D is undetermined. The CDR3 runs to 11 residues. Looked up from germline, CDR1 is MDHEN and CDR2 is SYDVKM. Trimming shortened V by 7 bases and J by 3 bases, and 7 bases separated the two germline ends. CDR3 coding DNA: TGTGCCAGCACCTCAAACTACGAGCAGTACTTC. Translating gives CASTSNYEQYF.

The rearrangement links TRBV15 to TRBJ1-1; 7 bases line up with TRBD1. The CDR3 contains 17 residues. J gave up 1 base and V 5 bases, and 13 bases lay outside the gene matches. In germline, CDR1 is LNHNV, CDR2 YYDKDF (reference sequence). CDR3 in amino acids: CATSGTLGQPQNTEAFF. As DNA, the CDR3 is TGTGCCACCAGCGGCACCCTGGGACAGCCACAGAACACTGAAGCTTTCTTT.

The gene calls are TRBV5-5 and TRBJ1-1; D is uncertain. Trimming cost V 2 bases and J 6 bases, with 8 bases left between them. This CDR3 comprises 12 residues. In germline, CDR1 is SGHKS, CDR2 YYEKEE (reference sequence). The CDR3 nucleotides read TGTGCCAGCAGCTTTAATTATCCTGAAGCTTTCTTT. Translated: CASSFNYPEAFF.

The chain is built from TRBV6-2 or TRBV6-3 and TRBJ1-5; D gene unclear. The V gene's germline CDR1 is MNHEY and CDR2 SVGEGT. The CDR3 totals 15 residues. V was pared by 0 bases and J by 7 bases, with 13 bases between. In DNA form, the CDR3 reads TGTGCCAGCAGTTACTCGATTGATGGTTACCAGCCCCAGCATTTT. Protein: CASSYSIDGYQPQHF.

The J gene is TRBJ2-5, the V gene TRBV4-3, with D tentatively TRBD1 (6 bases). The CDR3 extends over 13 amino acids. Germline V gene lookup returns CDR1 LGHNA and CDR2 YSLEER. Trimming stripped 4 bases from V and 5 bases from J, with 11 bases between. The DNA for the CDR3 is TGCGCCAGCAGCCGAGACAGGTCGGAGACCCAGTACTTC. Its translation is CASSRDRSETQYF.

This clonotype was seen repeatedly, ten times or more. V and J are TRBV2 and TRBJ1-2, with 8 bases that match TRBD1. After removal of 5 bases from V and 8 bases from J, the junction contained 10 bases not matched to a gene. The CDR3 extends over 14 amino acids. Germline V CDR1 and CDR2: SNHLY, FYNNEI. CDR3 protein: CASSYRDRLGGYTF. Here the CDR3 DNA reads TGTGCCAGCAGTTACCGGGACAGGCTGGGCGGCTACACCTTC.

In this sample, this clonotype turned up many times. J is TRBJ2-7 and V is TRBV3-1; D call uncertain. CDR3 size: 14 residues. V dropped 4 bases and J dropped 3 bases, with 13 bases sitting between them. The V gene's germline CDR1 is LGHDT and CDR2 YNNKEL (reference sequence). Here the CDR3 DNA reads TGTGCCAGCAGCCCTGGCAGGTTCGACTACGAGCAGTACTTC. This encodes CASSPGRFDYEQYF.

Many counts were recorded for this clonotype. V and J are TRBV20-1 and TRBJ2-7; D is possibly TRBD1 (6 bases). The CDR3 spans 12 residues. V lost 4 bases, J lost 3 bases, and 10 bases lay in between. Germline V gene data show CDR1 as DFQATT and CDR2 as SNEGSKA (reference sequence). The CDR3 DNA reads TGCAGTGCTAAAGGACAGTACTACGAGCAGTACTTC. It encodes CSAKGQYYEQYF.

This clonotype showed up many times. The J gene is TRBJ2-3, the V gene TRBV11-1, with unresolved D. Trimming left V 1 base short and J 0 bases short, with 11 bases between. Per the germline V gene, CDR1 is SGHAT and CDR2 is FQDESV (reference sequence). The CDR3 is made up of 16 amino acids. This CDR3 reads CASSLVRKLSTDTQYF. The CDR3 DNA reads TGTGCCAGCAGCTTAGTTCGGAAGTTGAGCACAGATACGCAGTATTTT.

This clonotype was observed many times. The V call is TRBV30, the J call TRBJ2-7; possible D gene TRBD2, 7 bases. Germline CDR1 is GTSNPN and CDR2 is SVGIG (reference sequence). The CDR3 runs to 12 residues. V lost 2 bases to trimming and J lost 7 bases, with 12 bases between them. CDR3 nucleotide sequence: TGTGCCTGGAGTCGGGGGGCGGGAGAGCAGTACTTC. It is translated as CAWSRGAGEQYF.

This clonotype was seen repeatedly, ten times or more. V is TRBV6-1 and J is TRBJ2-1; D uncertain. The CDR3 is 10 residues long. The ends were cut back, 11 bases at V and 5 bases at J, with 7 bases in the middle. Germline CDR1 is MNHNS and CDR2 is SASEGT. The CDR3 region is CAGVHNEQFF. The CDR3 bases are TGTGCCGGCGTACACAATGAGCAGTTCTTC.

This clonotype was counted many times. The chain joins TRBV6-1 to TRBJ2-7, with TRBD2 identical over 13 bases. V shed 5 bases, J shed 4 bases, and the junction held 5 bases outside the gene matches. The germline gives CDR1 MNHNS, CDR2 SASEGT. The CDR3 has 15 amino acids. The CDR3 DNA reads as TGTGCCAGCAGTCAACTAGCGGGAGGGCCATACGAGCAGTACTTC. It codes for CASSQLAGGPYEQYF.

The sample holds a few counts of this clonotype. CDR3 residues: CASSEETGVNTGELFF. The CDR3 DNA follows: TGTGCCAGCAGTGAAGAGACAGGAGTCAACACCGGGGAGCTGTTTTTT. The chain has TRBV6-1 and TRBJ2-2; possible D gene TRBD1, 6 bases. Germline assignment: CDR1 MNHNS and CDR2 SASEGT. CDR3 length: 16 residues. V was clipped by 1 base and J by 2 bases, with 11 bases between them.

This clonotype has only a few counts. The V call is TRBV20-1, the J call TRBJ2-3, with D maybe TRBD2 (5 bases). The length of the CDR3 is 13 residues. Germline CDR1 DFQATT, CDR2 SNEGSKA (reference sequence). Trimming took off 3 bases at V and 3 bases at J, with 10 bases between the two ends. This CDR3 reads CSASGIRTDTQYF. DNA for the CDR3: TGCAGTGCTAGCGGGATAAGAACAGATACGCAGTATTTT.

There are many counts of this clonotype. V is TRBV30 and J is TRBJ1-1; D gene unclear. Germline V gives CDR1 GTSNPN, CDR2 SVGIG (reference sequence). The V and J ends lost 2 bases and 0 bases respectively, with 4 bases between them. This CDR3 has 12 residues. CDR3 DNA: TGTGCCTGGAGTAAGATGAACACTGAAGCTTTCTTT. Translating it yields CAWSKMNTEAFF.